This paragraph covers one T cell receptor beta chain sequence. Authors' methods: Estimates of nucleated cell counts were drawn from the amplification of reference gene primers. The protocol was immunoSEQ multiplex PCR, while the TCRdb copy is restricted to in-frame clones and leaves out a portion. V, J and clone size are taken as reported in that table, and D and trimming were inferred from the DNA itself. The sample shows about 480,000 clones, around 88% of them seen only once. This sample was taken from a study of blood T cell repertoires in COVID-19. The ends were cut back, 4 bases at V and 5 bases at J, with 18 bases in the middle. The CDR3 consists of 15 residues. The germline V gene has CDR1 LGHDT and CDR2 YNNKEL (reference sequence).

The specimen sequenced was peripheral blood. The J gene is TRBJ2-7, the V gene TRBV3-1 (or the pseudogene TRBV3-2); TRBD2 might be the D (6 bases). The sequence derives from a woman aged 50 to 60 with COVID-19, enrolled during active disease. The CDR3 DNA is TGTGCCAGCAGCCGTCGGGCAGGGAGGTGGGACGAGCAGTACTTC. This codes for CASSRRAGRWDEQYF.